Here is one T cell receptor (beta chain) with its context. Other DNA sequences of this sample code for an identical CDR3. This specimen comes from a study of blood T cell repertoires in COVID-19. Looked up from germline, CDR1 is LGHDT and CDR2 is YNNKEL (reference sequence). The V and J ends lost 1 base and 3 bases respectively, with 3 bases between them. The CDR3 has 12 amino acids. Data came from immunoSEQ multiplex PCR; TCRdb stores just in-frame clones and leaves some out. The repertoire consists of about 210,000 clones, with under 90% occurring once and the leading ten covering about 8.3%. The V and J genes are TRBV3-1 (or the pseudogene TRBV3-2) and TRBJ1-2, with no clear D. This receptor was taken from a woman aged 80 or over with COVID-19, enrolled during active disease. Material for sequencing was peripheral blood. CDR3 DNA sequence: TGTGCCAGCAGCCAAGCCGACTATGGCTACACCTTC. Protein: CASSQADYGYTF.